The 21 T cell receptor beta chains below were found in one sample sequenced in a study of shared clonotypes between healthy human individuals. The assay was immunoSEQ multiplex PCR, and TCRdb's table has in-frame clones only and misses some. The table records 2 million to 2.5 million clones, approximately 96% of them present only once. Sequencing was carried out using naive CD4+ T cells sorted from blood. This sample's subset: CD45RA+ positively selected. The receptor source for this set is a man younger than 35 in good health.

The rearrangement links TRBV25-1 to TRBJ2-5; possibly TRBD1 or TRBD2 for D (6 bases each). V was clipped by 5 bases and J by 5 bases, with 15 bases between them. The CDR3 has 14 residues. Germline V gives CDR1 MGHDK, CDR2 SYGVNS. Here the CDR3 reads CASSLEGGRETQYF. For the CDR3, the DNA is TGTGCCAGCAGTCTGGAAGGGGGGCGGGAGACCCAGTACTTC. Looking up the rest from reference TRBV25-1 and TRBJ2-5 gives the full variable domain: EADIYQTPRYLVIGTGKKITLECSQTMGHDKMYWYQQDPGMELHLIHYSYGVNSTEKGDLSSESTVSRIRTEHFPLTLESARPSHTSQYLCASSLEGGRETQYFGPGTRLLVL.

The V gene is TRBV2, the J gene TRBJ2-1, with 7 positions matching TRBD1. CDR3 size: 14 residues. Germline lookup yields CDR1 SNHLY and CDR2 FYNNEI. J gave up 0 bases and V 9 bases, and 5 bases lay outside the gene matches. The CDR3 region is CARQGTSSYNEQFF. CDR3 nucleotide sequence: TGTGCCAGACAGGGGACGAGCTCCTACAATGAGCAGTTCTTC.

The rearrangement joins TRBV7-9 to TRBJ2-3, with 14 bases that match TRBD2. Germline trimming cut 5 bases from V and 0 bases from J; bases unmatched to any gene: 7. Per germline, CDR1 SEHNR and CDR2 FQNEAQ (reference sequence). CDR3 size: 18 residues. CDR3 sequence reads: CASSTRTSGRPSTDTQYF. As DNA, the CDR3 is TGTGCCAGCAGCACCCGGACTAGCGGGAGGCCTAGCACAGATACGCAGTATTTT.

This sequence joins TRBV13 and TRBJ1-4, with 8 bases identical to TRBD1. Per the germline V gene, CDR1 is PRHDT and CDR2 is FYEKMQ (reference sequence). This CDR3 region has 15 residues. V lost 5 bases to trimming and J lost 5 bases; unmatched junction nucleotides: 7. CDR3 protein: CASSRPGQVNEKLFF. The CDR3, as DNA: TGTGCCAGCAGCAGACCGGGACAGGTCAATGAAAAACTGTTTTTT.

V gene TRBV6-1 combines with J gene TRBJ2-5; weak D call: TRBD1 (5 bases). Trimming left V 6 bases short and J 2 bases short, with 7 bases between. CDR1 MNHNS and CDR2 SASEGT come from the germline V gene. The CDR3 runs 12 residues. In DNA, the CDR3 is TGTGCCAGCAGGGACATTCAAGAGACCCAGTACTTC. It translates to CASRDIQETQYF.

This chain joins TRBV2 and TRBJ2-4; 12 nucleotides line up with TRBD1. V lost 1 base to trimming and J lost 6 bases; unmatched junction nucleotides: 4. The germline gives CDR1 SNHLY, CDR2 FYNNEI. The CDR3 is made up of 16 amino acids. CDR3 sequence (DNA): TGTGCCAGCAGTGAAGAAGGGACAGGGGGCGGAAACATTCAGTACTTC. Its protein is CASSEEGTGGGNIQYF.

DNA for the CDR3: TGCGCCAGCAGCTCGGGACAGGGAGCAAAATCGGGCGAGCAGTACTTC. It translates to CASSSGQGAKSGEQYF. The chain recombines TRBV5-1 with TRBJ2-7; the match to TRBD1 covers 9 bases. V shed 3 bases and J 6 bases; nucleotides not matched to a gene: 13. CDR3 length: 16 amino acids. From germline, CDR1 is SGHRS and CDR2 YFSETQ.

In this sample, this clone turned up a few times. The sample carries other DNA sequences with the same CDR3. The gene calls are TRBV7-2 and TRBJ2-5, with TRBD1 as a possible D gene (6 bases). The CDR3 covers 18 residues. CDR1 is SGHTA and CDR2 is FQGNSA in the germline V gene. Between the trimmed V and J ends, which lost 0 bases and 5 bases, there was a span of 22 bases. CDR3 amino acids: CASSLARTGPPRGETQYF. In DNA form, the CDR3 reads TGTGCCAGCAGCTTAGCACGAACGGGACCGCCTAGGGGGGAGACCCAGTACTTC.

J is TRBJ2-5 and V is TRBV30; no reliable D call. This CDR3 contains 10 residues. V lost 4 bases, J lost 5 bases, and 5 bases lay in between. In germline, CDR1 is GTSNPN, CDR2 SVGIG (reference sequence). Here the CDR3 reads CAWNGETQYF. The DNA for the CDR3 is TGTGCCTGGAACGGGGAGACCCAGTACTTC. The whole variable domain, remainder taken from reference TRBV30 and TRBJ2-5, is SQTIHQWPATLVQPVGSPLSLECTVEGTSNPNLYWYRQAAGRGLQLLFYSVGIGQISSEVPQNLSASRPQDRQFILSSKKLLLSDSGFYLCAWNGETQYFGPGTRLLVL.

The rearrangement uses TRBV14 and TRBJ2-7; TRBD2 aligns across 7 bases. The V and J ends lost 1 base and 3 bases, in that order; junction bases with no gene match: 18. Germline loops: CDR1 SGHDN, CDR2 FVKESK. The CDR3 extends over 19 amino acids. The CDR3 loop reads CASSQATVGLAVEYYEQYF. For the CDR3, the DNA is TGTGCCAGCAGCCAAGCAACGGTGGGGCTAGCGGTGGAATACTACGAGCAGTACTTC.

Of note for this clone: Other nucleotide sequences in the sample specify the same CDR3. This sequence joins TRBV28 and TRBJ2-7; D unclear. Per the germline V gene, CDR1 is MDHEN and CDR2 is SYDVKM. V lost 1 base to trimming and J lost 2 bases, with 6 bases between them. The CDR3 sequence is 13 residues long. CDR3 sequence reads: CASSLLSPYEQYF. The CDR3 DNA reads TGTGCCAGCAGTTTATTGAGTCCCTACGAGCAGTACTTC.

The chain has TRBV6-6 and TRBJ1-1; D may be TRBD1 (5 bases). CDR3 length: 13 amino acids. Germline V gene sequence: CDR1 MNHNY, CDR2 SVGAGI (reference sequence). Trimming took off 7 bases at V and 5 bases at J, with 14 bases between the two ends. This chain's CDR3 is CASILPGGTEAFF. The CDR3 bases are TGTGCCAGCATCCTCCCCGGGGGGACTGAAGCTTTCTTT.

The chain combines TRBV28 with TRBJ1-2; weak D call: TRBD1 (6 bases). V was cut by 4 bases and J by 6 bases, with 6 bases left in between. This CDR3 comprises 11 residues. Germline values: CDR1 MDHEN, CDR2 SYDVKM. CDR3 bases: TGTGCCAGCAGTTACAGGGATGGCTACACCTTC. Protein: CASSYRDGYTF.

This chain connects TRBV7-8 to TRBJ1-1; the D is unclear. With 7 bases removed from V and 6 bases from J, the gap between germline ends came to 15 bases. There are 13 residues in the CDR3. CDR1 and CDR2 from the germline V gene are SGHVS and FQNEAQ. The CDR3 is CASTQEARAEAFF. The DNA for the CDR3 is TGTGCCAGCACTCAAGAGGCCCGGGCTGAAGCTTTCTTT.

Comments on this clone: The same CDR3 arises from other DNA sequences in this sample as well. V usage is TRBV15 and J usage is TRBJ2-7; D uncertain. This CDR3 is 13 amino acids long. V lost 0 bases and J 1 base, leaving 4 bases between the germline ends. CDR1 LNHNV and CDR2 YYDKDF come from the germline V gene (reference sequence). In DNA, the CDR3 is TGTGCCACCAGCAGAGAGGTATCCTACGAGCAGTACTTC. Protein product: CATSREVSYEQYF.

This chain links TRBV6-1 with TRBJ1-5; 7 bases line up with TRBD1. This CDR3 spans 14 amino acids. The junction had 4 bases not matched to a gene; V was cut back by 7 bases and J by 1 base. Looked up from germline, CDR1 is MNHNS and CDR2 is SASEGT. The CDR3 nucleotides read TGTGCCAGCACCCAGGACAGGAGCAATCAGCCCCAGCATTTT. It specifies CASTQDRSNQPQHF.

The CDR3 reads CSVAPLGGLWGYTF. CDR3 nucleotide sequence: TGCAGCGTTGCCCCACTAGGGGGCTTGTGGGGCTACACCTTC. This sequence joins TRBV29-1 and TRBJ1-2; 7 nucleotides agree with TRBD1. The CDR3 spans 14 residues. The germline V gene encodes CDR1 SQVTM and CDR2 ANQGSEA. V lost 4 bases and J lost 8; bases outside the gene matches: 13.

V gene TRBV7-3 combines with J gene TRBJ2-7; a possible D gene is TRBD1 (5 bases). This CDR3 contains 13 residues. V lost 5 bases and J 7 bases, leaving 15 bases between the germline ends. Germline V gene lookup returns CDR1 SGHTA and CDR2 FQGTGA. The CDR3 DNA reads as TGTGCCAGCAGCGACGGACAAATGGGGGAGCAGTACTTC. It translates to CASSDGQMGEQYF.

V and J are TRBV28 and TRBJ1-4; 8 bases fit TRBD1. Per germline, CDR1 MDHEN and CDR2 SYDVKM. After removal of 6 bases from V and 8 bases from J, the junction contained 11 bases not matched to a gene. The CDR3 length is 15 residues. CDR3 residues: CASRPQGTGGEKLFF. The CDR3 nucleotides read TGTGCCAGCAGGCCCCAGGGGACAGGTGGGGAAAAACTGTTTTTT.

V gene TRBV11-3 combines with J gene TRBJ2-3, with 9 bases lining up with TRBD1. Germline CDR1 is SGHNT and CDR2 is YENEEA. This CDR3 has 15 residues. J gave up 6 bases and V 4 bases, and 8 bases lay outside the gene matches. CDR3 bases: TGTGCCAGCAGCTCCCCGGGACAGGGATCGGATACGCAGTATTTT. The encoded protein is CASSSPGQGSDTQYF.

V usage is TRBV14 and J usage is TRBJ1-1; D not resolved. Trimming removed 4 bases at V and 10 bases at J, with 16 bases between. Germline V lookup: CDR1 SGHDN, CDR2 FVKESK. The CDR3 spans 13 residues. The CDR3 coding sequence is TGTGCCAGCAGCCCCGGAGGGTCGGTTAGAGCTTTCTTT. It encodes CASSPGGSVRAFF. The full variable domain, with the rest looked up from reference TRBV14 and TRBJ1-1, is EAGVTQFPSHSVIEKGQTVTLRCDPISGHDNLYWYRRVMGKEIKFLLHFVKESKQDESGMPNNRFLAERTGGTYSTLKVQPAELEDSGVYFCASSPGGSVRAFFGQGTRLTVV.